This T cell receptor beta chain was sequenced for a study of T cells in localized non-small cell lung cancer. Overall study results and limits: Among blood samples, higher T cell density accompanied longer overall survival. Paired adjacent lung recovered a median approximately 57 of the top 100 tumor clones.

Points on this clone: Its antigen remains unknown.

The CDR3 covers 14 residues. Germline V gene data show CDR1 as KGHSH and CDR2 as LQKENI. Trimming pared 3 bases from V and 4 bases from J, leaving 12 bases between. Repertoires were generated with immunoSEQ multiplex PCR, while TCRdb's copy carries only in-frame clones and drops some. This sample has under 40,000 clones, with approximately 84% found just once. J is TRBJ1-1 and V is TRBV18; possible D gene TRBD1, 6 bases. Sequenced here: peripheral blood, sampled before any cancer treatment. The clonotype comes from a male donor aged 60 or over with stage III lung adenocarcinoma. CDR3 amino acids: CASSPDSVGTEAFF. DNA of the CDR3: TGTGCCAGCTCACCGGACAGCGTGGGCACTGAAGCTTTCTTT.